This TCR beta chain emerged from a study of cytomegalovirus exposure and HLA in healthy donors (dated by TCRdb to the late 2010s). For the study in its entirety: An earlier analysis of several hundred of the donors reported 276 Gb of sequence data and around 120 million unique TCR beta sequences obtained from 150 million to 200 million T cells. Around 320 gigabases of sequencing data and tens of millions of unique TCR sequences were included in an early release covering under 650 HLA-typed donors. Among the roughly 400 genotyped donors, about 83% belonged to the genetic ancestry cluster associated with self-reported Caucasian donors. The aim of the study was to test whether cataloging public T cell receptors could identify signatures of past pathogen exposure. The study profiled the T cell repertoires of around 700 subjects by immunosequencing and related them to cytomegalovirus serostatus. A separate validation cohort of over a hundred different subjects was used in addition to the 666-subject first cohort. High-throughput TCR immunosequencing, statistical association of individual TCRs with disease status, and machine learning were combined to predict cytomegalovirus infection status. In a later analysis, previously published TCR beta repertoires from more than 500 donors were re-analyzed and high-resolution HLA genotyping was added so that TCR occurrence patterns could be studied. Rather than using new phenotypic data, the later analysis identified candidate immune exposures from TCR beta sequences and from how often those sequences occurred across donors. To decide whether each TCR beta V gene segment behaved as functional or pseudogenic, an earlier analysis of fewer than 750 of the donors relied on high-throughput TCR beta sequencing. Donor age, sex, ethnicity and CMV serostatus were collected together with the repertoire data. Genome-wide SNP genotypes for about three fifths of the roughly 670 donors were used in a later genetic analysis, which treated that subset as a discovery cohort. Every repertoire in the discovery cohort had been generated on one and the same sequencing platform. Class I and class II HLA loci were covered by the typing at four-digit resolution. The number of donors typed differed by locus, with 629-630 for A, B, C, DRB1 and DQB1, around 500 for DQA1, 600 to 610 for DPA1, and around 430 for DPB1. About five DR-DQ haplotypes were handled as single units for association and clustering, since linkage in the cohort was strong. Among roughly 400 genotyped donors of the cohort, an average of approximately 240,000 unique TCR beta nucleotide sequences was sequenced per donor, of which approximately 18% were non-productive.

The library was generated by the immunoSEQ multiplex PCR assay. A mixture of 60 forward primers for TCR Vbeta segments and 13 reverse primers for TCR Jbeta segments was used in the multiplex PCR. A multiplex PCR assay on genomic DNA amplified the CDR3 region of rearranged TCR beta genes. The Illumina HiSeq System was used to sequence the amplified TCR beta libraries as 87-base-pair reads. The authors processed their data as follows. Across the roughly 600 repertoires, a later analysis counted around 80 million unique TCR beta chains, 9 million to 14 million of which were shared by at least two donors. To remove PCR and sequencing errors, raw reads were error-corrected and collapsed into unique sequences using a nearest-neighbor algorithm that merged closely related sequences. Alignment of CDR3 sequences to IMGT reference sequences was used to assign V, D and J gene segments. For a sequence to be retained, at least a six-nucleotide match to both a V gene segment and a J gene segment was required. A rearrangement was called productive if the CDR3 had no stop codons and remained in frame with V and J, and every other rearrangement was called non-productive. Following IMGT convention, CDR3 was defined as the stretch from the second conserved V-encoded cysteine to the conserved J-encoded phenylalanine. In an earlier analysis of more than 550 of the donors, sequences lacking an unambiguous match to a single V gene segment were excluded. An earlier analysis of 587 of the donors called V segments functional above 56.7% productive rearrangements and segregating when the between-donor standard deviation exceeded 5%. A statistical classification framework was developed to diagnose cytomegalovirus status using the catalog of TCR beta chain sequences. In a later analysis, TCR nucleotide sequences were compared against IMGT/GENE-DB human TR gene sequences so that V and J genes could be assigned. Using the TCRdist pipeline, a later analysis assigned CDR3 sequences along with most-parsimonious VDJ recombination scenarios. A later analysis defined each TCR beta chain by its CDR3 amino acid sequence plus V-gene family, and excluded reads lacking a unique V-gene family. As a way to deal with suspected cross-contamination and a sequencing artifact, a later analysis dropped more than 500 nucleotide sequences that were highly shared and had low generation probability. For each public chain, a later analysis derived a clonal expansion index from normalized ranks of inferred template counts within each repertoire. In a later analysis, generation probabilities were computed with a VDJ recombination model fitted to out-of-frame rearrangements, and the resulting probabilities were checked against IGoR. In a later analysis, hypergeometric tests were used to score TCR-TCR, TCR-HLA and TCR-CMV co-occurrence, with a repertoire-size bias correction applied to TCR pairs. In a later analysis, false discovery rates were estimated by permuting HLA or CMV assignments 20 times. A later analysis grouped co-occurring TCRs with DBSCAN, adding TCRdist sequence similarity when clustering within HLA-allele-positive subsets. For co-occurrence clustering, repertoires with fewer than 30,000 or more than 120,000 public chains were excluded, along with roughly 5 repertoires with anomalous nucleotide sharing. Held by TCRdb, this immuneACCESS table contains in-frame sequences only and omits some clones. Under half of the omission traces to an unresolved V gene where checked; the cause of the rest is unknown. The V and J calls and clone size come from that table; D and trimming were worked out from the DNA. The sample data list approximately 190,000 clones, and 70% of these were observed just once. The ten largest clones add up to around 2.6% of the sample.

The cohort consisted of hundreds of healthy bone marrow donors. Cohort members were all nominally healthy when sampled, although unrecorded immune exposures were likely present. The donor was CMV seropositive and was included in the group of 270 or so seropositive cohort members. Each donor provided a peripheral blood sample, and peripheral blood mononuclear cells were used for TCR beta sequencing. The Qiagen DNeasy Blood Extraction Kit was used to extract genomic DNA from the blood cell samples. What the research found in general, with its limitations: According to the authors, the approach could potentially be generalized to other disease states and immunological phenotypes. For the cohort, immune exposure information was limited to CMV serostatus. A total of roughly 160 TCR beta chains were listed by the study as associated with cytomegalovirus. A later analysis associated about 18,000 TCR beta sequences with specific HLA alleles at a false discovery rate of 0.05. Only TCR beta chains were sequenced in this cohort, and the absence of alpha or paired-chain data limited detectable features. HLA typing was unavailable for some donors at each locus, so association tests used only the typed subset. Several of the top co-occurrence clusters appeared to be linked to parvovirus B19, influenza, CMV and Epstein-Barr virus, according to a later analysis. Most CMV-associated TCR beta chains appeared to be HLA-restricted in a later analysis, and the HLA associations seemed to be driven largely by CMV exposure. Over 15 rarely observed V segments, including chromosome 9 orphons, were excluded from the earlier analysis of several hundred of the donors because counts were too low. Presence/absence analyses assumed roughly uniform sequencing depth across donors, an assumption that may not hold. A later genetic analysis reported fewer N-insertions in productive TCRs among donors in an Asian-associated ancestry cluster than the roughly 700-donor mean. In an earlier analysis of around 600 of the donors, most TCR beta V segments were observed in productive rearrangements about 87% or about 30% of the time, broadly matching IMGT annotations. A later analysis found that HLA-associated TCR beta chains were more clonally expanded and had lower generation probabilities than equally common non-associated chains. A later genetic analysis associated a missense DCLRE1C variant with V-gene and J-gene trimming of TCR beta chains, and an independent cohort replicated the association. The classifier was reported to diagnose cytomegalovirus status with high specificity and sensitivity in both the original and validation cohorts. Across donors, most TCR sequences were observed very rarely, whereas some public TCRs were present in many individuals. A later analysis found that TCR association rates varied across HLA loci, with DRB1 alleles showing the most associated TCRs and HLA-C alleles the fewest. Linkage disequilibrium might explain the correlated functional status among segregating V segments, but an unknown experimental factor could not be ruled out. Because the 87-base-pair reads could not distinguish some IMGT-functional V segments, including TRBV6-2 and TRBV6-3, those segments were excluded. In vitro tests confirmed that a few of the cytomegalovirus-associated TCR beta chains recognize cytomegalovirus antigens. When HLA alleles, especially DR and DQ, strongly co-occurred, TCR associations were difficult to assign to individual alleles. The sequencing pipeline was judged likely to have produced a cluster of highly shared sequence variants as a technical artifact. A further reported finding was that TCR beta sequences accurately predicted the HLA-A and HLA-B alleles for most subjects in the first cohort.

Comments on this clone: Its antigen is unknown. Per-base qualities were not stored, and no clone one base away is much larger.

From its cysteine to its phenylalanine, the CDR3 spans 13 amino acids. Just CDR3 DNA is preserved here, 39 bases in frame from base 1. The germline V gene (reference sequence) gives CDR1 as SGHKS and CDR2 as YYEKEE. V and J lose 2 bases and 3 bases, and a span of 8 bases separates them. The specimen sequenced was PBMCs. This sequence was found in a man aged 40-50 years in good health and CMV-seropositive. The chain links TRBV5-5 with TRBJ1-1, with no D gene named confidently. The CDR3: CASSFRVDTEAFF. The sequenced DNA is TGTGCCAGCAGCTTTCGGGTAGACACTGAAGCTTTCTTT. Outside the CDR3, residues come from the reference TRBV5-5 and TRBJ1-1 proteins, so the full variable domain is: DAGVTQSPTHLIKTRGQQVTLRCSPISGHKSVSWYQQVLGQGPQFIFQYYEKEERGRGNFPDRFSARQFPNYSSELNVNALLLGDSALYLCASSFRVDTEAFFGQGTRLTVV.